This T cell receptor (beta chain) is from a study of blood T cell repertoires in COVID-19. At the level of the study: The United States, Italy and Spain supplied acute and convalescent COVID-19 samples. PBMCs, B-cell-depleted T cells, or T cells were the source of the cDNA or gDNA that made up the material.

Followed longitudinally, the Seattle patients had been enrolled during active infection. In the authors' methods: The assay estimated nucleated cells by amplifying reference gene primers. Using immunoSEQ multiplex PCR, the repertoire was profiled, and TCRdb retains in-frame clones only, with some absent. V, J and clone size are those of that table, while D and trimming were read from the DNA. This table holds about 170,000 clones, about 86% found once. This CDR3 has 15 amino acids. V was clipped by 4 bases and J by 7 bases; unmatched bases: 5. Germline assignment: CDR1 SEHNR and CDR2 FQNEAQ (reference sequence).

The rearrangement links TRBV7-9 to TRBJ2-1, with TRBD1 matching 12 bases. Specimen: peripheral blood. This TCR was sampled from a woman aged 60 to 75 with COVID-19, enrolled during active disease. The CDR3 is CASSSGQGAWNEQFF. CDR3 sequence (DNA): TGTGCCAGCAGCTCGGGACAGGGGGCATGGAATGAGCAGTTCTTC.